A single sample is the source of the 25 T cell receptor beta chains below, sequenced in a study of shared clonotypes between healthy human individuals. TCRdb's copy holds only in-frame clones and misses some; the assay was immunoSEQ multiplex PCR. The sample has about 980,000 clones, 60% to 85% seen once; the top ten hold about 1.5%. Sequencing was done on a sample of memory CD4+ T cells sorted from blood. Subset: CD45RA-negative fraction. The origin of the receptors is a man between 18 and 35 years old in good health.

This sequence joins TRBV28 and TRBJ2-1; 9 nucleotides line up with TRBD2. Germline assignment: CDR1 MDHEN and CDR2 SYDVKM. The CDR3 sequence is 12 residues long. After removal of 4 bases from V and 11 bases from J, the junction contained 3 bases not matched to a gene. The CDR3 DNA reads TGTGCCAGCAGTTCAGCGGGGGGCAAGCAGTTCTTC. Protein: CASSSAGGKQFF.

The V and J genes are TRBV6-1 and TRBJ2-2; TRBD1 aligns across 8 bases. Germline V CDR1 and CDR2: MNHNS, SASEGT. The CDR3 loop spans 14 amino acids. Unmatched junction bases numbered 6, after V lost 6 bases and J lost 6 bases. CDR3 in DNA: TGTGCCAGCAGGAGGACAGGGCCCCCCGGGGAGCTGTTTTTT. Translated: CASRRTGPPGELFF.

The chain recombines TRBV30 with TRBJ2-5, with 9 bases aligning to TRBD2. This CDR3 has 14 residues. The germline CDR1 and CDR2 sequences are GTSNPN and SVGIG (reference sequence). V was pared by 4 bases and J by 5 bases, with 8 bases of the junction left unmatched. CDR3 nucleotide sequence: TGTGCCTGGACCGGCGGGAGGGCCAGGGAGACCCAGTACTTC. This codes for CAWTGGRARETQYF.

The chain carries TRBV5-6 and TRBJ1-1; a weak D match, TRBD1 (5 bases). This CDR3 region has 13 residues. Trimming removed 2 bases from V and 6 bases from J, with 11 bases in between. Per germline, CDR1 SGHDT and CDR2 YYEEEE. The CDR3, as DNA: TGTGCCAGCAGCTTCCAACAGGTCTCTGAAGCTTTCTTT. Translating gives CASSFQQVSEAFF.

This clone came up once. CDR3 sequence: CASSLAGGPPGELFF. Here the CDR3 DNA reads TGTGCCAGCAGTTTAGCGGGGGGGCCCCCCGGGGAGCTGTTTTTT. The chain links TRBV28 to TRBJ2-2; TRBD2 matches at 9 bases. J gave up 6 bases and V 2 bases, and 4 bases lay outside the gene matches. The CDR3 spans 15 residues. Per the germline V gene, CDR1 is MDHEN and CDR2 is SYDVKM.

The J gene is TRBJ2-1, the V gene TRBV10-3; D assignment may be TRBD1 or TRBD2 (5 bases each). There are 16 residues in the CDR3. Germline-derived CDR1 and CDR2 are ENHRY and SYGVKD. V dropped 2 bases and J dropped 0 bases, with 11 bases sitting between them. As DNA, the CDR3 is TGTGCCATCAGTGAGGCTTGGGGGAACTCCTACAATGAGCAGTTCTTC. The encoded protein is CAISEAWGNSYNEQFF.

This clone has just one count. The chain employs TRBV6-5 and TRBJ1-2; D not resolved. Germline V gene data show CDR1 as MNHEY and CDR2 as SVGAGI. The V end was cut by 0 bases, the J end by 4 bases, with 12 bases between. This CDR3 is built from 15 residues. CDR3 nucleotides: TGTGCCAGCAGTTACTCGATAGGGTACGTCTATGGCTACACCTTC. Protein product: CASSYSIGYVYGYTF.

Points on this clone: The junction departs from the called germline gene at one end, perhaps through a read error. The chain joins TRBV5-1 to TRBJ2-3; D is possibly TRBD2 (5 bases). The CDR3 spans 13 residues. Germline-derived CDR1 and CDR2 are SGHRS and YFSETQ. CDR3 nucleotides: TGCGCCAGCAAAGCGGATAGCACAGATACGCAATATTTT. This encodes CASKADSTDTQYF.

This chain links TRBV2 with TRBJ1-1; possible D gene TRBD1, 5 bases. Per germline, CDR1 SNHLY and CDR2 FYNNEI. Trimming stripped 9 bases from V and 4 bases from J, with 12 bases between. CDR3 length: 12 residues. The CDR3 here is CARRQRVTEAFF. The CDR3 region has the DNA TGTGCCAGGAGACAGAGGGTCACTGAAGCTTTCTTT.

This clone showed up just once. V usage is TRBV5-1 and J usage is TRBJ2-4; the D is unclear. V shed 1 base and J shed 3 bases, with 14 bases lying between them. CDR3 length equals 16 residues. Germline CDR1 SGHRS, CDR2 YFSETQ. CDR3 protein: CASSLSSNSGKNIQYF. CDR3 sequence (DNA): TGCGCCAGCAGCTTGTCGTCCAATTCGGGCAAAAACATTCAGTACTTC.

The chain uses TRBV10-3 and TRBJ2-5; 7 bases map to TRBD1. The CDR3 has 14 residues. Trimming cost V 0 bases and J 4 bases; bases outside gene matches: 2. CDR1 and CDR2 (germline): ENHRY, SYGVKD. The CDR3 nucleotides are TGTGCCATCAGTGAGTCCTCAGGGGGAGAGACCCAGTACTTC. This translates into CAISESSGGETQYF.

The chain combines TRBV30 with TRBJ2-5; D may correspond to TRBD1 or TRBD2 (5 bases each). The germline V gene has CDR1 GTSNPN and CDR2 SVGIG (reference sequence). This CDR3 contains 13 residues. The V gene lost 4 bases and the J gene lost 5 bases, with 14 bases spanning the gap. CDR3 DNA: TGTGCCTGGAATGTCGGGGCAACGGAGACCCAGTACTTC. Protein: CAWNVGATETQYF. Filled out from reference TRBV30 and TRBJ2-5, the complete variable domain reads SQTIHQWPATLVQPVGSPLSLECTVEGTSNPNLYWYRQAAGRGLQLLFYSVGIGQISSEVPQNLSASRPQDRQFILSSKKLLLSDSGFYLCAWNVGATETQYFGPGTRLLVL.

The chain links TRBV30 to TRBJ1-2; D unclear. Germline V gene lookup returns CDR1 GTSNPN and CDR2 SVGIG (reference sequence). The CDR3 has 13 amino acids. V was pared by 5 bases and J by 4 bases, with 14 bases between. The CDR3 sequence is CAWLPAQFYGYTF. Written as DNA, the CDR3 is TGTGCCTGGCTCCCTGCGCAGTTCTATGGCTACACCTTC.

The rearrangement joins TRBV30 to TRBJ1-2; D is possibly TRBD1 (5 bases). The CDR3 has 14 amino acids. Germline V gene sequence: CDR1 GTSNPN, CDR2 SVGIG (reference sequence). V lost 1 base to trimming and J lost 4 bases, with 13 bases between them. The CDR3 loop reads CAWSGGRAVYGYTF. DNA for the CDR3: TGTGCCTGGAGTGGGGGCAGGGCGGTCTATGGCTACACCTTC.

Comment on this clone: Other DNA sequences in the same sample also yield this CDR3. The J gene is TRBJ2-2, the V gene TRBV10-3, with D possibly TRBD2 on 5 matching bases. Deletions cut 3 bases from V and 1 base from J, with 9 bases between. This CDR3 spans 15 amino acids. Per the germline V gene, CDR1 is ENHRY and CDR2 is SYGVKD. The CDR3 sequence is CAISEGRENTGELFF. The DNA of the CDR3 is TGTGCCATCAGTGAAGGACGGGAGAACACCGGGGAGCTGTTTTTT.

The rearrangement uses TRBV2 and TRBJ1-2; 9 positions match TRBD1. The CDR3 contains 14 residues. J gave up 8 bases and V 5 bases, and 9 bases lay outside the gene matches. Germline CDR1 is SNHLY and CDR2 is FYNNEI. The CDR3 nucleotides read TGTGCCAGCAGTCTAACCGGGACAGGGTGGGGCTACACCTTC. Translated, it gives CASSLTGTGWGYTF. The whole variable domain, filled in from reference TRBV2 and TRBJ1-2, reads EPEVTQTPSHQVTQMGQEVILRCVPISNHLYFYWYRQILGQKVEFLVSFYNNEISEKSEIFDDQFSVERPDGSNFTLKIRSTKLEDSAMYFCASSLTGTGWGYTFGSGTRLTVV.

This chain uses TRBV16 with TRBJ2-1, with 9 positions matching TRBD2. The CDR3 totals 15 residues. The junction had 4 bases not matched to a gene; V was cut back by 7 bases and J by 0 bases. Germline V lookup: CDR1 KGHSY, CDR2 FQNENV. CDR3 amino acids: CASTERGDSYNEQFF. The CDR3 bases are TGTGCCAGCACCGAGCGGGGGGACTCCTACAATGAGCAGTTCTTC.

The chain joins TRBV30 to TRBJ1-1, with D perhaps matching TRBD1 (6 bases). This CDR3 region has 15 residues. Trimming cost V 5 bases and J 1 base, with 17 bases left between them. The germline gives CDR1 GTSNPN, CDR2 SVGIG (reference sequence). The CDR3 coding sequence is TGTGCCTGGGGAGGGAGGGGGGCTCGGAACACTGAAGCTTTCTTT. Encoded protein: CAWGGRGARNTEAFF.

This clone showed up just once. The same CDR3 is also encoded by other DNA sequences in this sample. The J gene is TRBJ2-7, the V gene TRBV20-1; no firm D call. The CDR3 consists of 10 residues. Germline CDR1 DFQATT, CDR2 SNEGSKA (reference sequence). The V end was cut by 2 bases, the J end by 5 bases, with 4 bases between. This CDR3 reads CSARRDEQYF. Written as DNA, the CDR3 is TGCAGTGCTAGAAGGGACGAGCAGTACTTC.

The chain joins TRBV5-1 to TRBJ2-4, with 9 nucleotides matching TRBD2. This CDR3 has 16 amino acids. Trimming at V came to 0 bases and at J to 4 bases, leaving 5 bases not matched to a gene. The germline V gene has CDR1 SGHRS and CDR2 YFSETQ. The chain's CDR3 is CASSLGGLATKNIQYF. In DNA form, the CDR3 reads TGCGCCAGCAGCTTGGGTGGACTAGCGACAAAAAACATTCAGTACTTC.

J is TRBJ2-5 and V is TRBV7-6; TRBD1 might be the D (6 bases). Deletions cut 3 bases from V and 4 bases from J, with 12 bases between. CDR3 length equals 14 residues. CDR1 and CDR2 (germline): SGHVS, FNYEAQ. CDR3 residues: CASSFTGKVETQYF. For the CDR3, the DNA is TGTGCCAGCAGCTTTACAGGGAAGGTAGAGACCCAGTACTTC.

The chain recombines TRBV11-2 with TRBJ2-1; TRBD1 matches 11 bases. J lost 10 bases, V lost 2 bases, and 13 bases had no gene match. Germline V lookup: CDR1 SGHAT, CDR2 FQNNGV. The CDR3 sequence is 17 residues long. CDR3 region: CASSLIAGDRGRFEQFF. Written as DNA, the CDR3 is TGTGCCAGCAGCTTAATCGCGGGGGACAGGGGGAGGTTCGAGCAGTTCTTC. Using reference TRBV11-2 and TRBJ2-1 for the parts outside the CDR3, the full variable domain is EAGVAQSPRYKIIEKRQSVAFWCNPISGHATLYWYQQILGQGPKLLIQFQNNGVVDDSQLPKDRFSAERLKGVDSTLKIQPAKLEDSAVYLCASSLIAGDRGRFEQFFGPGTRLTVL.

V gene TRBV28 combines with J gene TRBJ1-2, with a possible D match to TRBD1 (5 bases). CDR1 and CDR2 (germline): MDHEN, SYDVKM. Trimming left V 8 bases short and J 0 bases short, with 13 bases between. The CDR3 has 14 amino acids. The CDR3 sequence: CASATRGSNYGYTF. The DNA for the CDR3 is TGTGCCAGCGCGACGAGGGGTTCTAACTATGGCTACACCTTC.

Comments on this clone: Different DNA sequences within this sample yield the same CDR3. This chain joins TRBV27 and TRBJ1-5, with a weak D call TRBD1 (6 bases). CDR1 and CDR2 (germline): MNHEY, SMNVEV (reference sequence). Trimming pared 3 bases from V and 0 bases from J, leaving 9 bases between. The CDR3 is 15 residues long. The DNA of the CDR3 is TGTGCCAGCAGTTTGGGACAATATAGCAATCAGCCCCAGCATTTT. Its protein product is CASSLGQYSNQPQHF.

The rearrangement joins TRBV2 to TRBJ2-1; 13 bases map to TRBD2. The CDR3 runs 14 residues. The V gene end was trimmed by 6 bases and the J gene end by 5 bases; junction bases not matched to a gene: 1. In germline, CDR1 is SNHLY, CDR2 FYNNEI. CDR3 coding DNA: TGTGCCAGCAGGGGACTAGCGGGGAACAATGAGCAGTTCTTC. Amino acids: CASRGLAGNNEQFF.